The sequence of this T cell receptor beta chain was determined in a study of identical twins (dated by TCRdb to 2016 to 2018). Context from the whole study: TCR alpha and beta repertoires from monozygotic twins, unrelated adults of various ages and cord blood were deep-sequenced to test whether fetal clonotypes persist. To rule out contamination, replicate twin experiments were performed at different times with different library preparation protocols. The research as a whole found: Because the same donors could not be followed over many years, the conclusions depended on cross-sectional statistical analysis. Zero-insertion analyses could be partly confounded by invariant T cells such as MAIT and iNKT, although diverse VJ usage argued against such confounding for most clonotypes. The excess sharing between twins in beta out-of-frame sequences was weaker because fewer shared sequences reduced the signal-to-noise ratio. Out-of-frame TCR alpha sequences shared between twins showed an excess of low generation-probability sequences compared with coincidental sharing between unrelated individuals. Fewer insertions were carried by abundant cord blood beta clonotypes, a similar but weaker trend appeared in young adult naive repertoires, and no such trend appeared in memory repertoires. In monozygotic twins, recombination models systematically underestimated out-of-frame TCR alpha sharing, but the models matched the sharing seen between unrelated individuals.

This clonotype was counted a few times. No antigen is known for it. It has no much larger one-base neighbor in the sample; base qualities were not kept. Library method: 5' RACE. Sequencing was performed on an Illumina HiSeq 2000. A universal primer binding site was added through template switching, and the final cDNA carried a unique molecular identifier so that TCR cDNA molecules could be counted accurately. Specific primers in the conserved constant-segment region were used to synthesize first-strand cDNA for the TCR alpha and beta chains. To control for contamination, every cDNA library carried two barcodes: a SMART-Mk sample barcode plus Illumina barcodes. TruSeq adapter sequences along with Illumina sample barcodes were introduced in two successive PCR steps. Sequencing of the TCR alpha and beta cDNA libraries was done on the Illumina HiSeq platform using custom primers. Per the original workflow: MiGEC processed the raw reads to extract unique molecular identifiers, while MiXCR was used to determine the CDR3 positions. For each individual, recombination models were inferred using an EM algorithm with the repgenHMM and IGoR tools. Shared clonotype analysis was performed with the tcR package in R, normalizing sharing by the product of cloneset sizes. To study raw recombination free of thymic and clonal selection effects, out-of-frame nonproductive sequences were analyzed. Starting from the raw public reads, TCRdb applied fastp trimming at Q25, assembled clones with MiXCR and retained in-frame beta chains. One record per CDR3 amino acid sequence lists the most common genes and DNA. The V and J calls follow TCRdb's processing rather than the paper's. Present in this sample are some 570,000 distinct CDR3 sequences, 20% to 25% of which were seen just once. Clones ranked in the top ten supply approximately 0.48% of the sample.

According to the germline V gene, CDR1 reads MGHRA and CDR2 reads YSYEKL. Cut back by 0 bases and 3 bases, the V and J ends lie 9 bases apart. The CDR3 holds 14 amino acids from the cysteine to the valine. Solely the CDR3 DNA is kept, with 42 bases framed from the first base. All donors were healthy Caucasians. The twin cohort comprised three pairs of female monozygotic twins, all aged roughly 18 to 30 years. CD4+ and CD8+ T cell populations were isolated with positive isolation kits from Invitrogen. The same data also contributed to another study, on yellow fever vaccine responses in identical twins. From that second study: According to the authors, in identical twins the way T cells responded to vaccination appeared partly convergent and partly personalized. In identical twins, the study followed T cell clones that responded to the vaccine with precision.

This sequence originates from a woman under 30 in good health. The sequenced material came from CD4+ T cells sorted from blood. Recombination connected TRBV4-1 to TRBJ2-7; a tentative D match to TRBD2 spans 5 bases. The nucleotides are TGCGCCAGCAGCCAAGAAAGCGGAATCTACGAGCAGTACGTC. Its coded protein is CASSQESGIYEQYV.